The TCR beta chain under discussion was sequenced for a study of vaccination and CD4 T cells after COVID-19. In the study overall: Each post-COVID sample was drawn after diagnosis, and the median interval was roughly 100 days (range 35 to 161).

As concerns this clonotype: Its specificity is not known.

The CDR3 covers 11 residues. Per germline, CDR1 SGHVS and CDR2 FQNEAQ. Trimming shortened V by 6 bases and J by 4 bases, and 6 bases separated the two germline ends. Cultured CD4+ T cells had their DNA profiled by the Oncomine TCR Beta short-read assay. Researchers extracted genomic DNA from CD4+ T cells that had been cultured. TCRdb re-called the PCR reads through MiXCR, storing one row per CDR3 protein. The sample carries thousands of distinct CDR3 sequences, around 30% recorded once. Treatment meaning: roughly ten-day PBMC culture with coronavirus spike peptide pools or control peptides (ViraFEST assay). Unexposed donor CD4+ T cells predated the COVID-19 pandemic, collected 2011-2018.

This chain joins TRBV7-8 and TRBJ1-1; D remains ambiguous. Sequencing was carried out using CD4+ T cells from blood, cultured in vitro. The TCR originated in a human donor in good health. The CDR3 DNA follows: TGTGCCAGCAGTCTTAGCACTGAAGCTTTCTTT. Translation gives CASSLSTEAFF. The full variable domain, its missing parts supplied by reference TRBV7-8 and TRBJ1-1, is GAGVSQSPRYKVAKRGQDVALRCDPISGHVSLFWYQQALGQGPEFLTYFQNEAQLDKSGLPSDRFFAERPEGSVSTLKIQRTQQEDSAVYLCASSLSTEAFFGQGTRLTVV.